This T cell receptor (beta chain) was obtained from a study of memory CD4+ T cells and cytomegalovirus serostatus. Germline CDR1 reads MGHDK; CDR2 reads SYGVNS. Trimming cost V 4 bases and J 2 bases, with 13 bases left between them. The length of the CDR3 is 15 residues. The protocol was immunoSEQ multiplex PCR, while the TCRdb copy is restricted to in-frame clones and leaves out a portion. This table holds 50,000 to 60,000 clones, 65% to 85% found once. Single viable CD3+CD4+CD8-CD45RO+ cells were sorted as the memory CD4+ T cells. Sequencing was carried out using memory CD4+ T cells from blood. The J gene is TRBJ2-3, the V gene TRBV25-1, with TRBD1 as a possible D gene (6 bases). The sequence came from an adult in good health and CMV-seropositive. This CDR3 is CASSAQGISTDTQYF. CDR3 nucleotides: TGTGCCAGCAGTGCCCAGGGGATTTCCACAGATACGCAGTATTTT.